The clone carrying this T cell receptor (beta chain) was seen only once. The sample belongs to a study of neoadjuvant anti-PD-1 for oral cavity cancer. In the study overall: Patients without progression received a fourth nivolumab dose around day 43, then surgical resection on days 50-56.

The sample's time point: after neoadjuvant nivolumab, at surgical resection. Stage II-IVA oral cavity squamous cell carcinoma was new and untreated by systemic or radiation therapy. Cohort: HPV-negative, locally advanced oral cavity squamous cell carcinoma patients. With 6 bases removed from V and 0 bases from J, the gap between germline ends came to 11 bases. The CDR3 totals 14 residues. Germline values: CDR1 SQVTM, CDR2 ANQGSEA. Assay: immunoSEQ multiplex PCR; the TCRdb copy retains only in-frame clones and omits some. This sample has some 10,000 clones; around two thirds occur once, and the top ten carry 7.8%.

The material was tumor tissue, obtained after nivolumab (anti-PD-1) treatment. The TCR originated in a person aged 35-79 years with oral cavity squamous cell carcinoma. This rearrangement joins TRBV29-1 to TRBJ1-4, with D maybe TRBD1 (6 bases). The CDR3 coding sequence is TGCAGCGTGCAACAGGGTGCAACTAATGAAAAACTGTTTTTT. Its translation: CSVQQGATNEKLFF.